The 18 T cell receptor beta chains below were found in one sample sequenced in a study of shared clonotypes between healthy human individuals. Sequencing used immunoSEQ multiplex PCR; TCRdb keeps in-frame clones, though not all of them. The data show roughly 660,000 clones, with roughly 91% seen just once and 34% held by the top ten. Material for sequencing was memory CD8+ T cells from PBMCs. Regarding subset: CD45RO+ cells pooled with CCR7-negative TemRA cells. Receptors originate from a man in his late teens or twenties in good health. Some clones in this sample may be carry-over from other donors' samples.

To note about this clone: This CDR3 is also generated by other DNA sequences in the sample. The rearrangement links TRBV11-2 to TRBJ2-1, with TRBD2 matching over 9 bases. The V and J ends lost 1 base and 6 bases, in that order; junction bases with no gene match: 4. This CDR3 spans 15 amino acids. From germline, CDR1 is SGHAT and CDR2 FQNNGV. CDR3 bases: TGTGCCAGCAGCTTAGCAGCGGGGGGCCTCAATGAGCAGTTCTTC. It is translated as CASSLAAGGLNEQFF.

The chain has TRBV7-9 and TRBJ1-1, with a tentative D call TRBD1 (5 bases). Germline V lookup: CDR1 SEHNR, CDR2 FQNEAQ (reference sequence). This CDR3 comprises 13 residues. V was shortened by 4 bases and J by 0 bases, with 6 bases between the two germline ends. Here the CDR3 reads CASSSGLNTEAFF. The CDR3 DNA reads as TGTGCCAGCAGCTCAGGGTTGAACACTGAAGCTTTCTTT.

The rearrangement joins TRBV29-1 to TRBJ2-3; 13 nucleotides line up with TRBD2. The V segment lost 4 bases and the J segment 3 bases; nucleotides outside the gene matches: 16. The germline CDR1 and CDR2 sequences are SQVTM and ANQGSEA. This CDR3 is 19 amino acids long. CDR3 protein: CSVVGGLAGETISTDTQYF. DNA for the CDR3: TGCAGCGTTGTAGGAGGACTAGCGGGAGAAACAATCTCAACAGATACGCAGTATTTT.

This chain joins TRBV10-1 and TRBJ2-7, with 7 positions matching TRBD1. Germline CDR1 WNHNN, CDR2 SYGVQD (reference sequence). V trimming: 2 bases; J trimming: 7 bases; junction bases outside the gene matches: 8. The CDR3 contains 14 residues. The CDR3 sequence is CASSELPGGGEQYF. CDR3 nucleotide sequence: TGCGCCAGCAGTGAGCTGCCAGGGGGTGGAGAGCAGTACTTC.

This clone has just a few counts. J is TRBJ1-2 and V is TRBV13; 7 nucleotides match TRBD1. V shed 5 bases and J 6 bases; nucleotides not matched to a gene: 12. Germline CDR1 and CDR2: PRHDT and FYEKMQ (reference sequence). The CDR3 is made up of 15 amino acids. CDR3 protein: CASSPRQGLVHGYTF. The CDR3 bases are TGTGCCAGCAGCCCTAGACAGGGCTTGGTTCATGGCTACACCTTC.

This clone has a single count. The rearrangement uses TRBV4-3 and TRBJ2-5, with D uncertain. The V end lost 1 base, the J end lost 4 bases, and 7 bases lay between the germline ends. Per the germline V gene, CDR1 is LGHNA and CDR2 is YSLEER. The CDR3 runs 13 residues. The CDR3 DNA is TGCGCCAGCAGCCAAGGTAGCCGAGAGACCCAGTACTTC. Translated, it gives CASSQGSRETQYF.

The chain combines TRBV9 with TRBJ2-5; 8 bases line up with TRBD1. CDR3 length: 15 amino acids. V trimming: 4 bases; J trimming: 3 bases; junction bases outside the gene matches: 8. Germline V lookup: CDR1 SGDLS, CDR2 YYNGEE. The CDR3 DNA is TGTGCCAGCAGCCACGGACAGGGTGGAAAAGAGACCCAGTACTTC. Residues: CASSHGQGGKETQYF.

V usage is TRBV19 and J usage is TRBJ1-5, with 8 bases aligning to TRBD1. This CDR3 region has 15 residues. The germline V gene has CDR1 LNHDA and CDR2 SQIVND (reference sequence). With 7 bases clipped from V and 0 bases from J, the junction kept 5 bases outside the gene matches. The CDR3 nucleotides read TGTGCCAGTAAAACGGACAGGGATAGCAATCAGCCCCAGCATTTT. Amino acids: CASKTDRDSNQPQHF.

Here the CDR3 reads CASSVGGTLAGYTF. The CDR3 DNA reads TGTGCCAGCAGCGTAGGGGGTACTTTAGCCGGCTACACCTTC. The chain links TRBV7-9 to TRBJ1-2; D might be TRBD1 (6 bases). From germline, CDR1 is SEHNR and CDR2 FQNEAQ (reference sequence). CDR3 length: 14 residues. Trimming pared 5 bases from V and 8 bases from J, leaving 18 bases between.

This clone came up once. The chain recombines TRBV27 with TRBJ2-3, with D perhaps matching TRBD2 (6 bases). V was shortened by 5 bases and J by 4 bases, with 16 bases between the two germline ends. The germline gives CDR1 MNHEY, CDR2 SMNVEV (reference sequence). CDR3 length: 15 amino acids. The DNA for the CDR3 is TGTGCCAGCAGTACGCGACTAGTTTCTCCAGATACGCAGTATTTT. This encodes CASSTRLVSPDTQYF.

The chain combines TRBV10-3 with TRBJ2-7; the match to TRBD2 covers 7 bases. With V trimmed by 4 bases and J by 3 bases, 9 bases remained unmatched. The CDR3 has 15 residues. The germline V gene has CDR1 ENHRY and CDR2 SYGVKD. The CDR3 coding sequence is TGTGCCATCAGTGTTCGGAGCGGGGTGGGCTACGAGCAGTACTTC. Amino acids: CAISVRSGVGYEQYF.

This chain links TRBV7-8 with TRBJ1-3; D might be TRBD1 (6 bases). Germline V gene data show CDR1 as SGHVS and CDR2 as FQNEAQ. CDR3 length equals 16 residues. V lost 7 bases and J lost 3, with 19 bases in between. The DNA of the CDR3 is TGTGCCAGCACCGTACTACGGGGGGCAATTGGAAACACCATATATTTT. Translating it yields CASTVLRGAIGNTIYF.

In this sample, this clone turned up once. The chain links TRBV5-6 to TRBJ1-2, with 8 bases aligning to TRBD1. The CDR3 has 15 residues. V shed 4 bases, J shed 0 bases, and the junction held 5 bases outside the gene matches. CDR1 is SGHDT, CDR2 YYEEEE, per germline. The CDR3 loop reads CASSGGQAANYGYTF. The CDR3 DNA reads as TGTGCCAGCAGCGGGGGACAGGCGGCTAACTATGGCTACACCTTC.

The chain carries TRBV11-1 and TRBJ2-1, with 7 nucleotides matching TRBD2. CDR3 length: 15 residues. Trimming took 2 bases from V and 15 from J; bases not matched to a gene: 16. Germline V lookup: CDR1 SGHAT, CDR2 FQDESV (reference sequence). The CDR3 bases are TGTGCCAGCAGCTTACGATGGGAGGGCCTGGGGTCCCCGTTCTTC. Its translation is CASSLRWEGLGSPFF.

The chain joins TRBV19 to TRBJ1-1, with a possible D match to TRBD1 (5 bases). From germline, CDR1 is LNHDA and CDR2 SQIVND (reference sequence). This CDR3 spans 16 amino acids. Trimming took off 4 bases at V and 1 base at J, with 16 bases between the two ends. This chain's CDR3 is CASSTGAAGGNTEAFF. The DNA of the CDR3 is TGTGCCAGTAGTACCGGGGCCGCGGGAGGGAACACTGAAGCTTTCTTT.

The chain couples TRBV15 to TRBJ1-5; D is perhaps TRBD1 (5 bases). The length of the CDR3 is 15 residues. Germline V lookup: CDR1 LNHNV, CDR2 YYDKDF (reference sequence). Trimming stripped 3 bases from V and 4 bases from J, with 13 bases between. The CDR3 sequence is CATSSPRGGNQPQHF. CDR3 sequence (DNA): TGTGCCACCAGCAGCCCTCGGGGGGGGAATCAGCCCCAGCATTTT.

The chain combines TRBV6-1 with TRBJ2-7, with D perhaps matching TRBD1 or TRBD2 (5 bases each). The V and J ends lost 2 bases and 0 bases respectively, with 11 bases between them. The CDR3 runs 15 residues. The germline gives CDR1 MNHNS, CDR2 SASEGT. This CDR3 reads CASSELSGSSYEQYF. DNA of the CDR3: TGTGCCAGCAGTGAATTATCAGGGAGCTCCTACGAGCAGTACTTC.

This clone was observed at least ten times. The chain uses TRBV2 and TRBJ2-5, with D possibly being TRBD2 (7 bases). This CDR3 contains 17 residues. With 10 bases removed from V and 5 bases from J, the gap between germline ends came to 29 bases. Germline CDR1 SNHLY, CDR2 FYNNEI. The CDR3 region is CATRKWSKGEGSETQYF. In nucleotides, the CDR3 is TGTGCCACCCGCAAGTGGTCGAAGGGGGAGGGCTCCGAGACCCAGTACTTC.